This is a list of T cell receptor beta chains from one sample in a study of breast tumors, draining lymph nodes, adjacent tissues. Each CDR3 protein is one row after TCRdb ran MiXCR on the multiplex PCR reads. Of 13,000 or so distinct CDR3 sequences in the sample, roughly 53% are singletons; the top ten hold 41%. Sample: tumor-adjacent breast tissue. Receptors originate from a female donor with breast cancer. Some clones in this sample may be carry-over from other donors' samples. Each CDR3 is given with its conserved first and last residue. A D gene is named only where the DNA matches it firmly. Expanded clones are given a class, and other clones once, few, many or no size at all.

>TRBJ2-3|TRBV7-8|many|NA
CASSLTLGYSTDTQYF
TGTGCCAGCAGCTTAACTCTAGGGTATAGCACAGATACGCAGTATTTT
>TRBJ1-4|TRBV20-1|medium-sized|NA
CSAETAVGEKLFF
TGCAGTGCTGAGACGGCTGTTGGGGAAAAACTGTTTTTT
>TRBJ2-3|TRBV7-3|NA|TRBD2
CASSLAGGRIDTQYF
TGTGCCAGCAGCTTAGCGGGGGGGCGAATAGATACGCAGTATTTT
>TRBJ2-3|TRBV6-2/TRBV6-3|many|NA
CASSSRLSSTDTQYF
TGTGCCAGCAGTTCACGCCTTTCTAGCACAGATACGCAGTATTTT
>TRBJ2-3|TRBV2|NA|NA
CASFWDTQYF
TGTGCCAGCTTTTGGGATACGCAGTATTTT
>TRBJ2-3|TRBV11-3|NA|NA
CASSYGDGADTQYF
TGTGCCAGCAGTTACGGCGATGGGGCAGATACGCAGTATTTT
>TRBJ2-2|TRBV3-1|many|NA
CASSLPGQLNTGELFF
TGTGCCAGCAGCCTACCGGGACAACTGAACACCGGGGAGCTGTTTTTT
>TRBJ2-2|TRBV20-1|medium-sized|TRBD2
CSARPSGGGTGELFF
TGCAGTGCTAGGCCGAGCGGGGGCGGAACCGGGGAGCTGTTTTTT
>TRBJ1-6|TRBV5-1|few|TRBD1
CASSAGTGSPLHF
TGCGCCAGCAGCGCCGGGACAGGATCACCCCTCCACTTT
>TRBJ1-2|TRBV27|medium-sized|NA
CASSPASGTSYGYTF
TGTGCCAGCAGTCCTGCCTCCGGGACATCCTATGGCTACACCTTC
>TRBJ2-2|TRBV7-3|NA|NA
CASSLTFAGGRHGELFF
TGTGCCAGCAGCTTAACTTTCGCGGGTGGTCGGCACGGGGAGCTGTTTTTT
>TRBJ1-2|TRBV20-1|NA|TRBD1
CSARLGGQHNYGYTF
TGCAGTGCTAGACTCGGGGGACAGCATAACTATGGCTACACCTTC
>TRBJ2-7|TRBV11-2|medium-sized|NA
CASSLRVNRVSEQYF
TGTGCCAGCAGCTTAAGGGTCAACAGGGTTTCCGAGCAGTACTTC
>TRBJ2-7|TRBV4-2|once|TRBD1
CASSQDHPGQGSYEQYF
TGTGCCAGCAGCCAAGATCACCCGGGACAGGGCTCCTACGAGCAGTACTTC
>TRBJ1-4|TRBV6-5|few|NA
CASRGASNEKLFF
TGTGCCAGCAGAGGGGCTTCCAATGAAAAACTGTTTTTT
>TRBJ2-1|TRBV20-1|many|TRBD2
CSASFASGRGYNEQFF
TGCAGTGCTAGTTTCGCTAGCGGGAGGGGGTACAATGAGCAGTTCTTC
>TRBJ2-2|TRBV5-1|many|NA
CASSLESSSNTGELFF
TGCGCCAGCAGCTTGGAATCTAGCAGTAACACCGGGGAGCTGTTTTTT
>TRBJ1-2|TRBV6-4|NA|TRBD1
CANSLHRQGAGNYGYTF
TGTGCCAACAGTCTACACCGACAGGGGGCAGGAAACTATGGCTACACCTTC
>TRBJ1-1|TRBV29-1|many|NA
CSVEFGVNTEAFF
TGCAGCGTTGAATTTGGGGTGAACACTGAAGCTTTCTTT
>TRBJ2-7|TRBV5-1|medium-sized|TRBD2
CASSSNRPLAGGIIYEQYF
TGCGCCAGCAGCTCCAACCGCCCACTAGCGGGAGGTATAATCTACGAGCAGTACTTC
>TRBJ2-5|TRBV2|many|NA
CASRDGHQETQYF
TGTGCCAGCCGGGACGGACACCAAGAGACCCAGTACTTC
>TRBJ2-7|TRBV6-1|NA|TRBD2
CASSGTSGSSYEQYF
TGTGCCAGCAGTGGGACTAGCGGGAGCTCCTACGAGCAGTACTTC
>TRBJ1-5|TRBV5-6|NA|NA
CASSLAGPQHF
TGTGCCAGCAGCTTGGCGGGGCCCCAGCATTTT
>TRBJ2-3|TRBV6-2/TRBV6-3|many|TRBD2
CASSGAGVTDTQYF
TGTGCCAGCTCGGGAGCGGGAGTCACAGATACGCAGTATTTT
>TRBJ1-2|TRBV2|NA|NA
CASTPTGYGYTF
TGTGCCAGCACCCCCACAGGATATGGCTACACCTTC
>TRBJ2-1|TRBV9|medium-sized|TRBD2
CASSLKRGSEQFF
TGTGCCAGCAGCCTAAAGCGGGGGAGTGAGCAGTTCTTC
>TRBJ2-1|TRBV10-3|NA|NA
CAISSPGGNLNEQFF
TGCGCCATCAGTTCCCCCGGTGGGAACTTAAATGAGCAGTTCTTC
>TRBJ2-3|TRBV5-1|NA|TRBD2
CASSLGTSGRADTQYF
TGCGCCAGCAGCTTGGGTACTAGCGGGAGGGCGGATACGCAGTATTTT
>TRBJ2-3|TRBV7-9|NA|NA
CASSSGDRTDTQYF
TGTGCCAGCAGCTCGGGGGACCGCACAGATACGCAGTATTTT
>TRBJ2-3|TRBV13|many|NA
CASSLLLRAASTDTQYF
TGTGCCAGCAGCTTACTCCTGCGGGCAGCTAGCACAGATACGCAGTATTTT
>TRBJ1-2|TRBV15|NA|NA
CATSLRAAGRGNYGYTF
TGTGCCACCAGCTTACGGGCTGCAGGGAGGGGAAACTATGGCTACACCTTC
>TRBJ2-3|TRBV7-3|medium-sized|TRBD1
CASSLQGTGQWADTQYF
TGTGCCAGCAGCTTACAAGGGACAGGGCAGTGGGCAGATACGCAGTATTTT
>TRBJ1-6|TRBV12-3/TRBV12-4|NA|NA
CASSLGGNHNSPLHF
TGTGCCAGCAGTTTAGGGGGAAACCATAATTCACCCCTCCACTTT
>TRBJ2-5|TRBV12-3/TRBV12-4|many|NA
CASRADTAGETQYF
TGTGCCAGCAGAGCAGACACGGCGGGGGAGACCCAGTACTTC
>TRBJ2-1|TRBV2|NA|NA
CASRGGNEQFF
TGTGCCAGCAGAGGAGGGAATGAGCAGTTCTTC
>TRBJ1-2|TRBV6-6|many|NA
CASSYSPGVALNYGYTF
TGTGCCAGCAGTTACTCGCCAGGGGTCGCGCTTAACTATGGCTACACCTTC
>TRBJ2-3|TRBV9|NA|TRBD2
CASSVVGLPSDEQYF
TGTGCCAGCAGCGTAGTGGGACTACCTAGCGATGAGCAGTATTTT
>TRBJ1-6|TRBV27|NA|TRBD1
CASRPTGRNSPLHF
TGTGCCAGCAGACCGACAGGGCGTAATTCACCCCTCCACTTT
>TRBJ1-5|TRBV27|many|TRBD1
CASGPRDRGSNQPQHF
TGTGCCAGCGGTCCCCGGGACAGGGGAAGCAATCAGCCCCAGCATTTT
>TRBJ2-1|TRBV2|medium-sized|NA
CASSEEEGASYNEQFF
TGTGCCAGCAGTGAAGAAGAGGGAGCGTCCTACAATGAGCAGTTCTTC
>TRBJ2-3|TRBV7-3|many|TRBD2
CASSLEGGRRGGDTQYF
TGTGCCAGCAGCTTAGAGGGCGGGAGGCGGGGCGGTGATACGCAGTATTTT
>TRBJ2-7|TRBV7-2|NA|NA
CASSLEGTREQYF
TGTGCCAGCAGCTTAGAGGGGACGCGGGAGCAGTACTTC
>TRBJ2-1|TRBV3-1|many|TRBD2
CASSQGGLANNEQFF
TGTGCCAGCAGCCAAGGGGGACTAGCGAACAATGAGCAGTTCTTC
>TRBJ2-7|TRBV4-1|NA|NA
CASSQDGTYEQYF
TGCGCCAGCAGCCAAGATGGGACCTACGAGCAGTACTTC
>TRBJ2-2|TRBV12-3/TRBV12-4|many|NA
CASRPSGHTGELFF
TGTGCAAGCAGGCCTTCGGGTCACACCGGGGAGCTGTTTTTT
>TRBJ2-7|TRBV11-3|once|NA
CASSYRSEWDEQYF
TGTGCCAGCAGCTACAGGTCCGAATGGGACGAGCAGTACTTC
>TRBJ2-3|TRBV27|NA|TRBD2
CASSPGPSGGLPQYF
TGTGCCAGCAGTCCCGGGCCTAGCGGGGGTCTCCCGCAGTATTTT
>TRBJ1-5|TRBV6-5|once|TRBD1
CASSYRGTGGHPQHF
TGTGCCAGCAGTTACCGCGGGACAGGCGGTCATCCCCAGCATTTT
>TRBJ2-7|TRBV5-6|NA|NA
CASSPLVPYEQYF
TGTGCCAGCAGTCCTCTAGTGCCCTACGAGCAGTACTTC
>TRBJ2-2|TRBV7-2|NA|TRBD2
CASSPRPLAGDSNTGELFF
TGTGCCAGCAGCCCCCGGCCGCTAGCGGGAGACTCGAACACCGGGGAGCTGTTTTTT
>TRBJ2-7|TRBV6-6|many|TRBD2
CASSRTSGGNSYEQYF
TGTGCCAGCAGCCGGACTAGCGGGGGGAACTCCTACGAGCAGTACTTC
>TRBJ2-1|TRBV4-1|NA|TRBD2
CASSPGTSGRASYNEQFF
TGCGCCAGCAGCCCGGGGACTAGCGGGAGGGCCTCCTACAATGAGCAGTTCTTC